This T cell receptor (beta chain) was profiled in a study of regulatory T cells in long-lasting Graves disease. V shed 5 bases and J 5 bases; nucleotides not matched to a gene: 5. The CDR3 consists of 15 residues. Combining iRepertoire HTBI primers with Arm-PCR of CDR3 regions, the authors built TCR beta libraries. TCRdb independently ran MiXCR on the multiplex PCR reads; one entry per CDR3 protein. The sample includes 400,000 to 500,000 distinct CDR3 sequences, about 15% of them seen just once. As for time point: newly diagnosed GD, antithyroid drugs for less than 3 months. The TCR library was made from RNA that had been extracted from PBMCs in TRIzol. This clonotype came up a few times. These same data were also listed under a study on T cells in Graves' hyperthyroidism and ophthalmopathy.

This specimen consisted of peripheral blood mononuclear cells (PBMCs), obtained at new diagnosis, from a patient treated with antithyroid drugs. V and J are TRBV12-3 or TRBV12-4 and TRBJ2-2, with 10 bases matching TRBD1. The receptor's source is a woman aged 18-35 years with Graves disease. DNA of the CDR3: TGTGCCAGCAGTCAAGACAGGGGGCGAACCGGGGAGCTGTTTTTT. It codes for CASSQDRGRTGELFF.